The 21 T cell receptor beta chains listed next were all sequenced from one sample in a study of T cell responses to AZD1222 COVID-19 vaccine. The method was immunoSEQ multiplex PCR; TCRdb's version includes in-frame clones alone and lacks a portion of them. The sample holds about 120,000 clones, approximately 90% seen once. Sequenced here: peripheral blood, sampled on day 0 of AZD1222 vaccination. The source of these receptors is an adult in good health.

CDR3 sequence: CASSTIQVRNTEAFF. CDR3 coding DNA: TGTGCCAGCAGTACAATACAGGTTCGGAACACTGAAGCTTTCTTT. The chain uses TRBV6-5 and TRBJ1-1; D is possibly TRBD1 (5 bases). Trimming removed 5 bases at V and 1 base at J, with 14 bases between. The V gene's germline CDR1 is MNHEY and CDR2 SVGAGI. This CDR3 region has 15 residues.

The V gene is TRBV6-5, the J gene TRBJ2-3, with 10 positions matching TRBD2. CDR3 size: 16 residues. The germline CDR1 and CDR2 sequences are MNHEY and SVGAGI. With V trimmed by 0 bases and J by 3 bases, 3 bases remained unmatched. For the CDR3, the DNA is TGTGCCAGCAGTTACTCCCTAGCGGGGGTTACAGATACGCAGTATTTT. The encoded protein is CASSYSLAGVTDTQYF.

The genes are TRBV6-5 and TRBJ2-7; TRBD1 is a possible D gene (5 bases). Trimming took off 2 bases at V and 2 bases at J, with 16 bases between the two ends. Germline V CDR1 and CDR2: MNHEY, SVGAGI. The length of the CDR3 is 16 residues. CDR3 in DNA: TGTGCCAGCAGTTACCCGCCCTGGCAGGGAACCTACGAGCAGTACTTC. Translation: CASSYPPWQGTYEQYF.

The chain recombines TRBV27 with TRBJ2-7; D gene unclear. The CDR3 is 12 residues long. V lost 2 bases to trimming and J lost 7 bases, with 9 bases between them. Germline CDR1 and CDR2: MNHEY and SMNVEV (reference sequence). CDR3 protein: CASSLNGVEQYF. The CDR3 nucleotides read TGTGCCAGCAGTTTAAATGGGGTTGAGCAGTACTTC.

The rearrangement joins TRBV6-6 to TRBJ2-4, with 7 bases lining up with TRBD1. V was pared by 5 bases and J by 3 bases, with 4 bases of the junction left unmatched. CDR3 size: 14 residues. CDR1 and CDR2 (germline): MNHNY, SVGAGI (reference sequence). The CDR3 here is CASSPGGVKNIQYF. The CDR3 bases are TGTGCCAGCAGTCCAGGGGGAGTCAAAAACATTCAGTACTTC.

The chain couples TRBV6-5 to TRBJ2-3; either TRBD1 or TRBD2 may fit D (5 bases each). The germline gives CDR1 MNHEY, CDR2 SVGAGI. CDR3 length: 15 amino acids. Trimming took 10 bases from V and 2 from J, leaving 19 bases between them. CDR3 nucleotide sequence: TGTGCCACCAACGCCGGGACGTCGTCCACAGATACGCAGTATTTT. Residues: CATNAGTSSTDTQYF.

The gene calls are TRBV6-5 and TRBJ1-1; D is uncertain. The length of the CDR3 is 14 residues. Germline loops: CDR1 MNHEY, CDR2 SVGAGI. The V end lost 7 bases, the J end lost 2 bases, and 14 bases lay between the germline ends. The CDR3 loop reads CASMGNGVNTEAFF. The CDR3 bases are TGTGCCAGCATGGGAAACGGAGTTAACACTGAAGCTTTCTTT.

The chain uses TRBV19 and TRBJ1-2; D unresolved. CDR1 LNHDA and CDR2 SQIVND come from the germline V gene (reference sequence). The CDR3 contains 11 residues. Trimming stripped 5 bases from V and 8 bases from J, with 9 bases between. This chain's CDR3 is CASSSLGGYTF. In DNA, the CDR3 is TGTGCCAGTAGTTCCCTAGGGGGCTACACCTTC.

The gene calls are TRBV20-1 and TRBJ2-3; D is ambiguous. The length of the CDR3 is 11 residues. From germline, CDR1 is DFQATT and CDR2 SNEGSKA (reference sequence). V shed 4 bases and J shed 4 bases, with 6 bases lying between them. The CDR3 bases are TGCAGTGCTAATTTCGCAGATACGCAGTATTTT. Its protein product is CSANFADTQYF.

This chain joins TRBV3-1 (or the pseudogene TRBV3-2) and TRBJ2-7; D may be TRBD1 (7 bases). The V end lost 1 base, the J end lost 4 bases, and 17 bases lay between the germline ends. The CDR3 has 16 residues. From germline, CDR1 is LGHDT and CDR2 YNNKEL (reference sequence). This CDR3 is CASSQGPQGGGYEQYF. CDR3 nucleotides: TGTGCCAGCAGCCAAGGTCCTCAGGGGGGTGGGTACGAGCAGTACTTC.

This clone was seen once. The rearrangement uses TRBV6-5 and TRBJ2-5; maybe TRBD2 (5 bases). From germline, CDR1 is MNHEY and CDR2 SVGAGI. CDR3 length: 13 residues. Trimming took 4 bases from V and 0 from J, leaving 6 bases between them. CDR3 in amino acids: CASSSGNQETQYF. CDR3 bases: TGTGCCAGCAGTTCCGGGAACCAAGAGACCCAGTACTTC.

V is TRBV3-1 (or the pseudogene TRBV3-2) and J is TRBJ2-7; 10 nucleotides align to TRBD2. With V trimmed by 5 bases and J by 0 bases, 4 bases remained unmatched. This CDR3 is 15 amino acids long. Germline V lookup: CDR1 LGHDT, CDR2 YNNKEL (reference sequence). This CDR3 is CASSKGTSASYEQYF. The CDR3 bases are TGTGCCAGCAGCAAGGGGACTAGCGCCTCCTACGAGCAGTACTTC.

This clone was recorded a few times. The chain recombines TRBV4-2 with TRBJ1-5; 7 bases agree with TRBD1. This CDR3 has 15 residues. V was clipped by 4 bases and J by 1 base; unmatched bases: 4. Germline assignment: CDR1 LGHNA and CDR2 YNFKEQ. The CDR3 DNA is TGTGCCAGCAGCCCGGGGACAGCGAGCAATCAGCCCCAGCATTTT. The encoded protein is CASSPGTASNQPQHF.

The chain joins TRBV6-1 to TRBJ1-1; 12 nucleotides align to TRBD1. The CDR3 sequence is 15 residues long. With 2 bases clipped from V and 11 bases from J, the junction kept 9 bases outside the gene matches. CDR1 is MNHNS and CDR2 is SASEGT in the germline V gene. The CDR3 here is CASSEPGQGAFRAFF. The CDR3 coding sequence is TGTGCCAGCAGTGAACCGGGACAGGGGGCTTTTAGGGCTTTCTTT.

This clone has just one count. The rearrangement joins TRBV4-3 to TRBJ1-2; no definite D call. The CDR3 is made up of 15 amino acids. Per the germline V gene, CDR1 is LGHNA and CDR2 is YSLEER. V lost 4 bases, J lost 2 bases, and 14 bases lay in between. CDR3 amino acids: CASSPGGPTNYGYTF. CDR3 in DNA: TGCGCCAGCAGCCCTGGCGGACCGACGAACTATGGCTACACCTTC.

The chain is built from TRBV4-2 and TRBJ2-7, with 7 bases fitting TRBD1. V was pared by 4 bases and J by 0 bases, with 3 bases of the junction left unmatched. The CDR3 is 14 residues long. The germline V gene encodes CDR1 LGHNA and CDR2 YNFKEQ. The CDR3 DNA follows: TGTGCCAGCAGCCTAGGGGGCAGCTCCTACGAGCAGTACTTC. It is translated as CASSLGGSSYEQYF.

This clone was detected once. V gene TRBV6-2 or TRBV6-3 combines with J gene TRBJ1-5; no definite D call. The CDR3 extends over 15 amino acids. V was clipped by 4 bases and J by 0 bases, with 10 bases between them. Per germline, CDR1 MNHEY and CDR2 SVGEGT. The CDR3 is CASSSRGFSNQPQHF. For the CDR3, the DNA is TGTGCCAGCAGTTCGCGCGGGTTTAGCAATCAGCCCCAGCATTTT.

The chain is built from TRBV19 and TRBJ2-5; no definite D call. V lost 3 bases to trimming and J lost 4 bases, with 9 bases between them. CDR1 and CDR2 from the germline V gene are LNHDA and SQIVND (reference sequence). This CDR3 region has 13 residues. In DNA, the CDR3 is TGTGCCAGTAGTATGTCGGGTTTAGAGACCCAGTACTTC. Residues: CASSMSGLETQYF.

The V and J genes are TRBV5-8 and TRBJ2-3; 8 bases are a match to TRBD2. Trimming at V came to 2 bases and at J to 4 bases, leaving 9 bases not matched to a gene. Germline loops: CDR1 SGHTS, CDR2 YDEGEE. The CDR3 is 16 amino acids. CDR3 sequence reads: CASSFMGRGAADTQYF. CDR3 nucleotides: TGTGCCAGCAGCTTTATGGGGCGGGGGGCAGCAGATACGCAGTATTTT.

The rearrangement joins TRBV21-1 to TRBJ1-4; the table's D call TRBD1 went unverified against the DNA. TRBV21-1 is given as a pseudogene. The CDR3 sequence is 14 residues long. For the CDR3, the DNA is TGTGCCAGCAGCACGACGGGACAGTATGAAAAACTGTTTTTT. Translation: CASSTTGQYEKLFF.

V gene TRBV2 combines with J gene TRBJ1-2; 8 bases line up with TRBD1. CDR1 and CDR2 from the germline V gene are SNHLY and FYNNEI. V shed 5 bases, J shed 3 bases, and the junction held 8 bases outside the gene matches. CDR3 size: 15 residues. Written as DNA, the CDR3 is TGTGCCAGCAGTCAAGACAGGGGCATAGACTATGGCTACACCTTC. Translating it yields CASSQDRGIDYGYTF. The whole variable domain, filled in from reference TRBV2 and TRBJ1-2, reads EPEVTQTPSHQVTQMGQEVILRCVPISNHLYFYWYRQILGQKVEFLVSFYNNEISEKSEIFDDQFSVERPDGSNFTLKIRSTKLEDSAMYFCASSQDRGIDYGYTFGSGTRLTVV.